This T cell receptor (beta chain) was documented in a study of CD8+ T cells in alopecia areata. RNA extraction was followed by reverse transcription into cDNA, which acted as the sequencing template. TCRdb's copy holds only in-frame clones and misses some; the assay was immunoSEQ multiplex PCR. This sample carries more than 95,000 clones, around 64% of them seen once, and the ten largest clones take around 2.7%. Trimming took 5 bases from V and 4 from J, leaving 6 bases between them. Germline assignment: CDR1 LNHDA and CDR2 SQIVND (reference sequence). CDR3 size: 13 residues. The sequence came from a human donor in good health. The chain uses TRBV19 and TRBJ2-6; no clear D gene. The sequenced sample consisted of CD4+ T cells sorted from blood. For the CDR3, the DNA is TGTGCCAGTAGTCTTACCGGGGCCAACGTCCTGACTTTC. Protein: CASSLTGANVLTF. The full variable domain, completed using reference TRBV19 and TRBJ2-6, is DGGITQSPKYLFRKEGQNVTLSCEQNLNHDAMYWYRQDPGQGLRLIYYSQIVNDFQKGDIAEGYSVSREKKESFPLTVTSAQKNPTAFYLCASSLTGANVLTFGAGSRLTVL.